Listed below are T cell receptor beta chains from one sample, sequenced in a study of CD8 T cells in Susac syndrome. TCRdb reprocessed the immunoSEQ multiplex PCR reads via MiXCR and lists one record per CDR3 protein. The data show 250,000 to 300,000 distinct CDR3 sequences, with around 85% seen just once and roughly 0.21% held by the top ten. The specimen was CD8+ T cells from PBMCs. These TCRs come from a human donor with multiple sclerosis. CDR3s include the opening cysteine and the closing phenylalanine or tryptophan. D genes are given only for firm matches. Clone size, where shown, is once, few, many, or a class for clones that have expanded.

cdr3_aa: CASSLGLAGFYEQYF
cdr3_nt: TGTGCCAGCAGCTTGGGACTAGCGGGGTTCTACGAGCAGTACTTC
j_call: TRBJ2-7
v_call: TRBV7-9
d_call: TRBD2
clone_size: NA

cdr3_aa: CASSLLSNTGELFF
cdr3_nt: TGTGCCAGCAGTTTACTATCGAACACCGGGGAGCTGTTTTTT
j_call: TRBJ2-2
v_call: TRBV28
d_call: NA
clone_size: once

cdr3_aa: CASIWGTYEQYF
cdr3_nt: TGTGCCAGCATCTGGGGAACCTACGAGCAGTACTTC
j_call: TRBJ2-7
v_call: TRBV2
d_call: NA
clone_size: NA

cdr3_aa: CASSSLLGTPMDEQFF
cdr3_nt: TGTGCCAGCAGCTCGCTACTCGGGACGCCGATGGATGAGCAGTTCTTC
j_call: TRBJ2-1
v_call: TRBV5-5
d_call: NA
clone_size: once

cdr3_aa: CSASVGRGLTNEKLFF
cdr3_nt: TGCAGTGCTAGCGTGGGCAGGGGATTGACTAATGAAAAACTGTTTTTT
j_call: TRBJ1-4
v_call: TRBV20-1
d_call: NA
clone_size: NA

cdr3_aa: CATTGTRGHFTDTQYF
cdr3_nt: TGTGCCACCACCGGGACAAGGGGCCATTTCACAGATACGCAGTATTTT
j_call: TRBJ2-3
v_call: TRBV6-2/TRBV6-3
d_call: NA
clone_size: NA

cdr3_aa: CSATWDSGNSPLHF
cdr3_nt: TGCAGTGCTACCTGGGACAGCGGGAATTCACCCCTCCACTTT
j_call: TRBJ1-6
v_call: TRBV20-1
d_call: TRBD1
clone_size: NA

cdr3_aa: CAWSWTGGRDYEQYF
cdr3_nt: TGTGCCTGGAGCTGGACAGGGGGCAGGGACTACGAGCAGTACTTC
j_call: TRBJ2-7
v_call: TRBV30
d_call: TRBD1
clone_size: NA

cdr3_aa: CASGLVQTGKTEQFF
cdr3_nt: TGTGCTAGTGGTTTGGTACAGACAGGGAAGACTGAGCAGTTCTTC
j_call: TRBJ2-1
v_call: TRBV12-5
d_call: TRBD1
clone_size: NA

cdr3_aa: CASRVEGSSTDTQYF
cdr3_nt: TGTGCCAGCAGGGTAGAGGGATCTAGCACAGATACGCAGTATTTT
j_call: TRBJ2-3
v_call: TRBV12-3/TRBV12-4
d_call: NA
clone_size: once

cdr3_aa: CSVEGSQGVGGYTF
cdr3_nt: TGCAGCGTTGAAGGAAGTCAGGGTGTCGGAGGCTACACCTTC
j_call: TRBJ1-2
v_call: TRBV29-1
d_call: NA
clone_size: NA

cdr3_aa: CASSFFPRRGQTNTGELFF
cdr3_nt: TGTGCCAGCAGCTTCTTCCCCCGCAGGGGGCAAACGAACACCGGGGAGCTGTTTTTT
j_call: TRBJ2-2
v_call: TRBV11-2
d_call: TRBD1
clone_size: NA

cdr3_aa: CASSLGLAGVSGELFF
cdr3_nt: TGTGCCAGCAGCTTGGGACTAGCGGGAGTTTCCGGGGAGCTGTTTTTT
j_call: TRBJ2-2
v_call: TRBV5-4
d_call: TRBD2
clone_size: NA

cdr3_aa: CASSFGLAGLTDTQYF
cdr3_nt: TGTGCCAGCAGCTTCGGGCTAGCGGGACTCACAGATACGCAGTATTTT
j_call: TRBJ2-3
v_call: TRBV7-9
d_call: TRBD2
clone_size: NA

cdr3_aa: CASSLAQQALFYNEQFF
cdr3_nt: TGTGCCAGCAGCTTAGCCCAACAGGCCTTATTCTACAATGAGCAGTTCTTC
j_call: TRBJ2-1
v_call: TRBV11-2
d_call: NA
clone_size: once

cdr3_aa: CASSSKRPGTLQETQYF
cdr3_nt: TGTGCCAGCAGCTCCAAGAGACCCGGGACACTCCAAGAGACCCAGTACTTC
j_call: TRBJ2-5
v_call: TRBV7-8
d_call: NA
clone_size: NA

cdr3_aa: CASSLGRPGSPLHF
cdr3_nt: TGTGCCAGCAGTTTAGGACGGCCCGGTTCACCCCTCCACTTT
j_call: TRBJ1-6
v_call: TRBV28
d_call: NA
clone_size: NA

cdr3_aa: CASSSNLGDGYTF
cdr3_nt: TGTGCCAGCAGCTCAAACTTGGGAGATGGCTACACCTTC
j_call: TRBJ1-2
v_call: TRBV11-3
d_call: NA
clone_size: NA

cdr3_aa: CASRVLLGEQFF
cdr3_nt: TGTGCCAGCAGGGTCCTTCTTGGTGAGCAGTTCTTC
j_call: TRBJ2-1
v_call: TRBV6-5
d_call: NA
clone_size: NA

cdr3_aa: CASRVKESGNTIYF
cdr3_nt: TGTGCCAGCAGAGTAAAAGAGTCTGGAAACACCATATATTTT
j_call: TRBJ1-3
v_call: TRBV6-5
d_call: NA
clone_size: NA

cdr3_aa: CAWRPFYNEQFF
cdr3_nt: TGTGCCTGGAGACCTTTCTACAATGAGCAGTTCTTC
j_call: TRBJ2-1
v_call: TRBV30
d_call: NA
clone_size: NA

cdr3_aa: CASSIPIPYSNQPQHF
cdr3_nt: TGTGCCAGTAGTATCCCTATCCCCTATAGCAATCAGCCCCAGCATTTT
j_call: TRBJ1-5
v_call: TRBV19
d_call: NA
clone_size: NA

cdr3_aa: CATSKTDRTATNEKLFF
cdr3_nt: TGTGCCACCAGCAAGACGGACAGGACAGCAACTAATGAAAAACTGTTTTTT
j_call: TRBJ1-4
v_call: TRBV15
d_call: TRBD1
clone_size: NA

cdr3_aa: CASSLGGGVETQYF
cdr3_nt: TGTGCCAGCAGTTTGGGTGGGGGCGTAGAGACCCAGTACTTC
j_call: TRBJ2-5
v_call: TRBV27
d_call: NA
clone_size: few

cdr3_aa: CASSPGPANEQYF
cdr3_nt: TGTGCCAGCAGCCCCGGACCTGCCAACGAGCAGTACTTC
j_call: TRBJ2-7
v_call: TRBV5-4
d_call: NA
clone_size: NA

cdr3_aa: CASSLEAGELFF
cdr3_nt: TGTGCCAGCAGTTTAGAGGCCGGGGAGCTGTTTTTT
j_call: TRBJ2-2
v_call: TRBV5-6
d_call: NA
clone_size: NA

cdr3_aa: CASSQPRTSPTYEQYF
cdr3_nt: TGTGCCAGCAGTCAACCGAGGACTAGTCCTACCTACGAGCAGTACTTC
j_call: TRBJ2-7
v_call: TRBV6-1
d_call: TRBD2
clone_size: few

cdr3_aa: CSGLDNYGYTF
cdr3_nt: TGCAGCGGTTTAGACAACTATGGCTACACCTTC
j_call: TRBJ1-2
v_call: TRBV29-1
d_call: NA
clone_size: NA

cdr3_aa: CASRGRTRQDASRGAFF
cdr3_nt: TGTGCCAGCAGAGGGCGAACCCGACAGGACGCCAGTAGGGGGGCTTTCTTT
j_call: TRBJ1-1
v_call: TRBV6-2/TRBV6-3
d_call: NA
clone_size: NA

cdr3_aa: CASSPYTNYEQYF
cdr3_nt: TGTGCCAGCAGTCCGTACACAAACTACGAGCAGTACTTC
j_call: TRBJ2-7
v_call: TRBV28
d_call: NA
clone_size: NA

cdr3_aa: CASSPRTHGPYNEQFF
cdr3_nt: TGCGCCAGCAGCCCCCGGACCCACGGACCTTACAATGAGCAGTTCTTC
j_call: TRBJ2-1
v_call: TRBV4-3
d_call: NA
clone_size: NA

cdr3_aa: CASSSRGGTSYEQYF
cdr3_nt: TGTGCCAGCAGCTCGCGGGGGGGAACTTCCTACGAGCAGTACTTC
j_call: TRBJ2-7
v_call: TRBV7-9
d_call: TRBD2
clone_size: NA

cdr3_aa: CASSVLAGEDTQYF
cdr3_nt: TGTGCCAGCAGTGTACTAGCGGGAGAGGATACGCAGTATTTT
j_call: TRBJ2-3
v_call: TRBV6-4
d_call: TRBD2
clone_size: NA

cdr3_aa: CASKKDSNNSPLHF
cdr3_nt: TGTGCCAGCAAGAAGGACAGCAATAATTCACCCCTCCACTTT
j_call: TRBJ1-6
v_call: TRBV28
d_call: NA
clone_size: NA

cdr3_aa: CSAREASWETQYF
cdr3_nt: TGCAGTGCTAGAGAGGCTAGCTGGGAGACCCAGTACTTC
j_call: TRBJ2-5
v_call: TRBV20-1
d_call: NA
clone_size: NA

cdr3_aa: CASSLFGLAGGGTGELFF
cdr3_nt: TGTGCCAGCAGTTTATTTGGACTAGCGGGAGGCGGCACCGGGGAGCTGTTTTTT
j_call: TRBJ2-2
v_call: TRBV28
d_call: TRBD2
clone_size: NA

cdr3_aa: CSARGPLTYEQYF
cdr3_nt: TGCAGTGCTAGAGGGCCCCTAACCTACGAGCAGTACTTC
j_call: TRBJ2-7
v_call: TRBV20-1
d_call: NA
clone_size: NA

cdr3_aa: CASGTLGDEQFF
cdr3_nt: TGTGCCAGCGGGACCCTAGGGGATGAGCAGTTCTTC
j_call: TRBJ2-1
v_call: TRBV19
d_call: NA
clone_size: NA